One sample yielded the 3 T cell receptor beta chains listed below, sequenced in a study of OX40 agonist ivuxolimab in advanced cancers. TCRdb keeps only in-frame clones here, not all; method: immunoSEQ multiplex PCR. The data show tens of thousands of clones, with approximately 81% seen just once and about 4.6% held by the top ten. The material was CD4+ or CD8+ T cells sorted from blood, obtained in a trial of the OX40 agonist ivuxolimab. These receptors originate from an adult with an advanced solid tumor such as melanoma, head and neck, liver or kidney cancer.

The chain employs TRBV11-2 and TRBJ1-2; D is ambiguous. The V gene's germline CDR1 is SGHAT and CDR2 FQNNGV. Trimming cost V 5 bases and J 1 base, with 8 bases left between them. The CDR3 consists of 13 residues. This CDR3 reads CASSLGFNYGYTF. The CDR3 coding sequence is TGTGCCAGCAGCCTCGGATTTAACTATGGCTACACCTTC.

The chain recombines TRBV5-4 with TRBJ2-3, with a tentative D call TRBD2 (6 bases). CDR1 and CDR2 from the germline V gene are SGHNT and YYREEE (reference sequence). V was clipped by 3 bases and J by 2 bases, with 13 bases between them. The CDR3 runs to 15 residues. CDR3 residues: CASSSAGTSTDTQYF. CDR3 in DNA: TGTGCCAGCAGCTCCGCCGGGACTTCCACAGATACGCAGTATTTT. Using reference TRBV5-4 and TRBJ2-3 for the parts outside the CDR3, the full variable domain is ETGVTQSPTHLIKTRGQQVTLRCSSQSGHNTVSWYQQALGQGPQFIFQYYREEENGRGNFPPRFSGLQFPNYSSELNVNALELDDSALYLCASSSAGTSTDTQYFGPGTRLTVL.

The J gene is TRBJ2-7, the V gene TRBV6-5; 10 bases are shared with TRBD1. The germline V gene has CDR1 MNHEY and CDR2 SVGAGI. The CDR3 contains 15 residues. After removal of 0 bases from V and 4 bases from J, the junction contained 3 bases not matched to a gene. The CDR3 DNA sequence: TGTGCCAGCAGTTACTCGTGGGACAGGGGTTACGAGCAGTACTTC. Protein sequence: CASSYSWDRGYEQYF.